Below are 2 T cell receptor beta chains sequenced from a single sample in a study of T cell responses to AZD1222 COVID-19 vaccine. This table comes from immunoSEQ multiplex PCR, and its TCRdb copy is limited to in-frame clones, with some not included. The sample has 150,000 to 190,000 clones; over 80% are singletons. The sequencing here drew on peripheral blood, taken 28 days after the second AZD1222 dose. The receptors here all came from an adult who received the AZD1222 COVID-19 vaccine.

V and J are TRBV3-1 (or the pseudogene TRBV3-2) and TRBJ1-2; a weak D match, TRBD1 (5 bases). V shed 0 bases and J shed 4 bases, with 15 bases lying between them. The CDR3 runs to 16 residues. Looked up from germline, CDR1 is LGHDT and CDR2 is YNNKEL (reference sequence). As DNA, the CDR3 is TGTGCCAGCAGCCAAGAAGTGGCTCAGAGGGGCTATGGCTACACCTTC. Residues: CASSQEVAQRGYGYTF.

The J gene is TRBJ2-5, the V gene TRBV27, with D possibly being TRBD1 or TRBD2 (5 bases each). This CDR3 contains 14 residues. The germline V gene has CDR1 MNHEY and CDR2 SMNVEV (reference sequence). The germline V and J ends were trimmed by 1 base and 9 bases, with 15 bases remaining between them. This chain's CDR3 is CASSLWASTRAQYF. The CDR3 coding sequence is TGTGCCAGCAGTTTATGGGCTAGCACCAGGGCCCAGTACTTC.